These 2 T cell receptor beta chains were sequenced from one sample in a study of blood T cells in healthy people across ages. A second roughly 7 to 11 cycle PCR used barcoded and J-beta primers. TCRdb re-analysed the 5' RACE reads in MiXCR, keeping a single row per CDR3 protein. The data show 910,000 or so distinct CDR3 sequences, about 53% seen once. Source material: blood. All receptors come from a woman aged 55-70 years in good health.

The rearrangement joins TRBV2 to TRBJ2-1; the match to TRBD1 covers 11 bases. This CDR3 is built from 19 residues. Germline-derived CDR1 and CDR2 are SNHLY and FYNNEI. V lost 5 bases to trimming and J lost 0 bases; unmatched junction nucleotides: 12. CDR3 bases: TGTGCCAGCAGTAAGGGAGGGACAGGGGGGTCGAGCTCCTACAATGAGCAGTTCTTC. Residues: CASSKGGTGGSSSYNEQFF. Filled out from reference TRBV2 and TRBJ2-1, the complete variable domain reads EPEVTQTPSHQVTQMGQEVILRCVPISNHLYFYWYRQILGQKVEFLVSFYNNEISEKSEIFDDQFSVERPDGSNFTLKIRSTKLEDSAMYFCASSKGGTGGSSSYNEQFFGPGTRLTVL.

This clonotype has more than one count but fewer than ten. In nucleotides, the CDR3 is TGCGCCAGCAAGAGGGGCCTACAGGGGTCCTACGAGCAGTACTTC. Protein product: CASKRGLQGSYEQYF. V is TRBV10-2 and J is TRBJ2-7; 7 nucleotides agree with TRBD1. The CDR3 length is 15 residues. Germline CDR1 is WSHSY and CDR2 is SAAADI. With 7 bases clipped from V and 1 base from J, the junction kept 10 bases outside the gene matches.